A single sample gave rise to the 19 T cell receptor beta chains below, sequenced in a study of metastatic and nonmetastatic thyroid tumors (dated by TCRdb to the early 2020s). Before undergoing thyroid surgery, none of the patients had been given any kind of treatment. Library preparation was by PCR. The run used an Illumina HiSeq 4000. TCRdb handled the public reads itself, with Q25 trimming in fastp and clone calling in MiXCR, and kept productive beta chains. The sample has about 26,000 clones on record, about 15% of them singletons. The ten largest clones add up to approximately 3.6% of the sample. What was sequenced was blood. The receptors come from a female donor with papillary thyroid cancer or a benign thyroid nodule (not recorded which). Some clones in this sample may be carry-over from other donors' samples.

This clone was counted ten times or more. The CDR3 DNA is TGCAGTGCCCGGGACAGGGGGTATTCTAATTCACCCCTCCACTTT. Translated, it gives CSARDRGYSNSPLHF. This chain uses TRBV20-1 with TRBJ1-6; the match to TRBD1 covers 11 bases. CDR3 length equals 15 residues. Germline loops: CDR1 DFQATT, CDR2 SNEGSKA (reference sequence). V shed 6 bases, J shed 6 bases, and the junction held 7 bases outside the gene matches.

This clone has at least ten counts. The chain is built from TRBV12-3 or TRBV12-4 and TRBJ1-4; 10 bases match TRBD1. The CDR3 is made up of 14 amino acids. V shed 7 bases and J 5 bases; nucleotides not matched to a gene: 4. CDR3 sequence: CASNPGQGNEKLFF. The CDR3 coding sequence is TGTGCCAGCAACCCGGGACAGGGGAATGAAAAACTGTTTTTT.

A few counts support this clone. V and J are TRBV6-1 and TRBJ2-1; D call uncertain. The V end was cut by 11 bases, the J end by 5 bases, with 22 bases between. The CDR3 length is 15 residues. Germline assignment: CDR1 MNHNS and CDR2 SASEGT. CDR3 coding DNA: TGTGCCGGCTCGCTCGAAGGCGGTTCACACAATGAGCAGTTCTTC. Translation: CAGSLEGGSHNEQFF.

By share, this clone counts as medium-sized (0.01 to 0.1%). This chain links TRBV6-1 with TRBJ1-3; no definite D call. Trimming left V 7 bases short and J 0 bases short, with 10 bases between. Germline CDR1 reads MNHNS; CDR2 reads SASEGT. There are 14 residues in the CDR3. In DNA form, the CDR3 reads TGTGCCAGCAAGAGTTGGTCCTCTGGAAACACCATATATTTT. Protein sequence: CASKSWSSGNTIYF.

This clone appeared many times. The rearrangement joins TRBV11-2 to TRBJ2-5; 8 nucleotides line up with TRBD1. This CDR3 has 16 amino acids. Trimming at V came to 0 bases and at J to 5 bases, leaving 8 bases not matched to a gene. Germline CDR1 reads SGHAT; CDR2 reads FQNNGV. The CDR3 DNA follows: TGTGCCAGCAGCTTAGATCTGGGCAGGGGGCCTGAGACCCAGTACTTC. The encoded protein is CASSLDLGRGPETQYF.

V is TRBV28 and J is TRBJ2-3; weak D call: TRBD2 (5 bases). Germline V lookup: CDR1 MDHEN, CDR2 SYDVKM. CDR3 length: 16 residues. V dropped 10 bases and J dropped 3 bases, with 23 bases sitting between them. The CDR3: CANTRENTCGTDTQYF. In DNA, the CDR3 is TGTGCCAACACTAGAGAGAACACGTGTGGAACAGATACGCAGTATTTT.

Ten or more counts support this clone. The V and J genes are TRBV7-2 and TRBJ1-4; possible D gene TRBD1, 6 bases. V was trimmed by 2 bases and J by 1 base, leaving 8 bases between them. The CDR3 runs 15 residues. CDR1 and CDR2 (germline): SGHTA, FQGNSA. CDR3 residues: CASSLRGVTNEKLFF. DNA for the CDR3: TGTGCCAGCAGCTTAAGGGGGGTAACTAATGAAAAACTGTTTTTT.

This clone was seen repeatedly, ten times or more. V and J are TRBV29-1 and TRBJ2-7; 10 bases align to TRBD1. The junction had 9 bases not matched to a gene; V was cut back by 1 base and J by 6 bases. The CDR3 contains 15 residues. The germline gives CDR1 SQVTM, CDR2 ANQGSEA. The CDR3 DNA reads as TGCAGCGTTGAAGGGTCCGGGACAGGGGCACTCGAGCAGTACTTC. It specifies CSVEGSGTGALEQYF.

The V gene is TRBV6-2 or TRBV6-3, the J gene TRBJ2-5; 10 bases align to TRBD2. V lost 8 bases, J lost 1 base, and 10 bases stayed unmatched. Germline assignment: CDR1 MNHEY and CDR2 SVGEGT. This CDR3 is built from 16 residues. In nucleotides, the CDR3 is TGTGCCAGCGGTTCTACTAGCGGGGCGTTCCAAGAGACCCAGTACTTC. Its translation is CASGSTSGAFQETQYF.

This clone showed up many times. The genes are TRBV20-1 and TRBJ2-7; 7 nucleotides line up with TRBD2. The junction had 2 bases not matched to a gene; V was cut back by 3 bases and J by 0 bases. CDR1 is DFQATT and CDR2 is SNEGSKA in the germline V gene (reference sequence). This CDR3 has 13 amino acids. The CDR3 loop is CSASGGSSYEQYF. CDR3 bases: TGCAGTGCTAGCGGCGGGAGCTCCTACGAGCAGTACTTC.

There are many counts of this clone. The chain is built from TRBV12-3 or TRBV12-4 and TRBJ2-5; 7 bases fit TRBD2. V was pared by 2 bases and J by 2 bases, with 5 bases of the junction left unmatched. This CDR3 is 15 amino acids long. CDR3 residues: CASSLQGLYQETQYF. CDR3 nucleotide sequence: TGTGCCAGCAGTTTACAGGGACTATATCAAGAGACCCAGTACTTC.

The chain has TRBV20-1 and TRBJ2-7; D gene unclear. The germline V gene encodes CDR1 DFQATT and CDR2 SNEGSKA (reference sequence). The V and J ends lost 0 bases and 1 base respectively, with 22 bases between them. CDR3 length: 18 amino acids. CDR3 region: CSARDHGRREPVSYEQYF. The CDR3 nucleotides read TGCAGTGCTAGAGACCACGGACGGAGAGAGCCCGTGTCCTACGAGCAGTACTTC.

On this clone itself: One end of the junction does not line up with germline, which may come from a read error. The chain uses TRBV5-6 and TRBJ2-1; 8 bases match TRBD1. Germline loops: CDR1 SGHDT, CDR2 YYEEEE. This CDR3 region has 15 residues. CDR3 bases: TGTGCCAGCAGCCTACAGGGGGTGTACGGCAATGAGCAGCTCTTC. Translated, it gives CASSLQGVYGNEQLF.

This clone was counted at least ten times. This chain connects TRBV5-1 to TRBJ1-1, with 8 bases fitting TRBD1. With 0 bases clipped from V and 1 base from J, the junction kept 5 bases outside the gene matches. The CDR3 extends over 16 amino acids. The germline gives CDR1 SGHRS, CDR2 YFSETQ. The CDR3 bases are TGCGCCAGCAGCTTGGAGGGACAGGAAACGAACACTGAAGCTTTCTTT. Its translation: CASSLEGQETNTEAFF.

This clone occurred many times. The chain couples TRBV20-1 to TRBJ2-5; TRBD2 aligns across 9 bases. V was pared by 5 bases and J by 3 bases, with 7 bases of the junction left unmatched. The CDR3 length is 14 residues. Germline values: CDR1 DFQATT, CDR2 SNEGSKA (reference sequence). This CDR3 is CSAARGLAEETQYF. Written as DNA, the CDR3 is TGCAGTGCTGCCAGGGGACTAGCTGAAGAGACCCAGTACTTC.

This clone is medium-sized in the sample. For the CDR3, the DNA is TGCAGTGCAAGGGCGGGAGTAGAAAATGAGCAGTTCTTC. Residues: CSARAGVENEQFF. This chain connects TRBV20-1 to TRBJ2-1, with TRBD2 matching over 7 bases. The CDR3 extends over 13 amino acids. V dropped 6 bases and J dropped 7; count of bases not matched to a gene: 9. The germline CDR1 and CDR2 sequences are DFQATT and SNEGSKA (reference sequence).

This clone was observed many times. The chain employs TRBV18 and TRBJ1-3; no clear D. This CDR3 has 14 residues. Trimming took off 3 bases at V and 0 bases at J, with 6 bases between the two ends. The germline V gene encodes CDR1 KGHSH and CDR2 LQKENI. In DNA, the CDR3 is TGTGCCAGCTCACCGCAGTACTCTGGAAACACCATATATTTT. Its protein product is CASSPQYSGNTIYF.

This clone came up many times. The gene calls are TRBV2 and TRBJ1-1; D gene unclear. V was clipped by 6 bases and J by 6 bases, with 20 bases between them. CDR3 size: 15 residues. In germline, CDR1 is SNHLY, CDR2 FYNNEI. In nucleotides, the CDR3 is TGTGCCAGCAGACAAGAAGGACGGAGTCGACCTGAAGCTTTCTTT. Residues: CASRQEGRSRPEAFF.

In its sample, this clone was seen many times. The chain is built from TRBV7-9 and TRBJ2-3; tentative D call: TRBD2 (6 bases). Germline lookup yields CDR1 SEHNR and CDR2 FQNEAQ (reference sequence). The CDR3 sequence is 15 residues long. V was cut by 5 bases and J by 4 bases, with 16 bases left in between. The CDR3 nucleotides are TGTGCCAGCAGCCATGACTCGGGGGTGTCAGATACGCAGTATTTT. Translated, it gives CASSHDSGVSDTQYF.